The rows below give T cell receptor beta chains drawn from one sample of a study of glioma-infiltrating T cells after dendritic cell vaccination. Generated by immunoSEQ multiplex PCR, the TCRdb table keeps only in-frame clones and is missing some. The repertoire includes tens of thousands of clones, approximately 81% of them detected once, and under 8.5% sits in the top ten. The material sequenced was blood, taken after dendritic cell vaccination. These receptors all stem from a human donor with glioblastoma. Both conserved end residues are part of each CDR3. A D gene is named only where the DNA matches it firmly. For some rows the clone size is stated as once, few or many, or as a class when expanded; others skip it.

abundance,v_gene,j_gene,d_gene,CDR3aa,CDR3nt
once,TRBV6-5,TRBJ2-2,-,CASSYSSEYTGELFF,TGTGCCAGCAGTTACTCGTCGGAGTACACCGGGGAGCTGTTTTTT
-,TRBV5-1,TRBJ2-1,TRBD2,CASQEGAGLINEQFF,TGCGCCAGCCAAGAGGGCGCGGGACTAATCAATGAGCAGTTCTTC
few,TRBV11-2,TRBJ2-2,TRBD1,CASSSDRVTGELFF,TGTGCCAGCAGCTCAGACAGGGTAACCGGGGAGCTGTTTTTT
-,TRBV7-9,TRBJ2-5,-,CASSLAQGNKETQYF,TGTGCCAGCAGCTTAGCGCAGGGGAACAAAGAGACCCAGTACTTC
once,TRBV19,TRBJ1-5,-,CASSIDGGFNQPQHF,TGTGCCAGTAGTATAGATGGGGGCTTCAATCAGCCCCAGCATTTT
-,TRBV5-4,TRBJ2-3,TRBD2,CASSLDLAGIGTDTQYF,TGTGCCAGCAGCTTGGACCTAGCGGGAATCGGCACAGATACGCAGTATTTT
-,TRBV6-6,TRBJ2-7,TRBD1,CASSYPRGQGFYEQYF,TGTGCCAGCAGTTACCCCAGGGGACAGGGGTTCTACGAGCAGTACTTC
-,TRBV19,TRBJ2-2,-,CASSMGWGRGVNTGELFF,TGTGCCAGTAGTATGGGTTGGGGTCGCGGGGTGAACACCGGGGAGCTGTTTTTT
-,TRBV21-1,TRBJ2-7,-,CASSGTRRPSRRYEQYF,TGTGCCAGCAGCGGGACTAGGCGGCCCTCTCGGCGCTACGAGCAGTACTTC
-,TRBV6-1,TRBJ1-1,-,CASRALDFGTEAFF,TGTGCCAGCAGAGCTCTGGACTTTGGGACTGAAGCTTTCTTT
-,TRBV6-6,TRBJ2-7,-,CASSYSRYEQYF,TGTGCCAGCAGTTACTCGAGGTACGAGCAGTACTTC
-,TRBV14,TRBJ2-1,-,CASSQGSGREQFF,TGTGCCAGCAGCCAGGGTAGCGGCAGGGAGCAGTTCTTC
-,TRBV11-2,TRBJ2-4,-,CASSLAIAKNIQYF,TGTGCCAGCAGCCTGGCCATAGCCAAAAACATTCAGTACTTC
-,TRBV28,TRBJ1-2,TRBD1,CASTSTGVSLFF,TGTGCCAGCACATCAACAGGGGTTTCTCTTTTCTTC
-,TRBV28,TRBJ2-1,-,CASSPMTGSYNEQFF,TGTGCCAGCAGTCCAATGACAGGCTCCTACAATGAGCAGTTCTTC
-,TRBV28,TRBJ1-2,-,CASSLDAGAYGYTF,TGTGCCAGCAGTTTAGACGCAGGGGCTTATGGCTACACCTTC
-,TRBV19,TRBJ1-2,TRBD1,CASTGDRPNYGYTF,TGTGCCAGTACAGGGGACAGGCCTAACTATGGCTACACCTTC
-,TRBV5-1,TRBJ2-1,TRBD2,CASSKTSGRAFNEQFF,TGCGCCAGCAGCAAGACTAGCGGGAGGGCCTTCAATGAGCAGTTCTTC
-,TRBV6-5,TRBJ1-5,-,CASSMTPNQPQHF,TGTGCCAGCTCTATGACTCCAAATCAGCCCCAGCATTTT
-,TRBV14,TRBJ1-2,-,CASSRGMSSTPYGYTF,TGTGCCAGCAGTCGCGGGATGAGTAGCACCCCTTATGGCTACACCTTC